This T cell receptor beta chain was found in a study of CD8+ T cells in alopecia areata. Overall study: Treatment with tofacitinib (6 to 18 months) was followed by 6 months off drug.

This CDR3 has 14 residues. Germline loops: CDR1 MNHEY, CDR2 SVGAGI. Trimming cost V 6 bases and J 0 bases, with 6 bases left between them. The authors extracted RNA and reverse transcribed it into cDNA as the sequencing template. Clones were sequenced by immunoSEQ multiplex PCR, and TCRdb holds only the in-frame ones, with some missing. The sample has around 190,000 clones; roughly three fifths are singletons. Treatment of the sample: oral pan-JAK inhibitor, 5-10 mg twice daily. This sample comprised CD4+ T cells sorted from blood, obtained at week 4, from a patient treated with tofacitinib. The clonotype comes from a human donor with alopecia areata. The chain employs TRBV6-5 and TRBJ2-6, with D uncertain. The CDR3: CASSPISGANVLTF. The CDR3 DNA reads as TGTGCCAGCAGCCCGATCTCTGGGGCCAACGTCCTGACTTTC.